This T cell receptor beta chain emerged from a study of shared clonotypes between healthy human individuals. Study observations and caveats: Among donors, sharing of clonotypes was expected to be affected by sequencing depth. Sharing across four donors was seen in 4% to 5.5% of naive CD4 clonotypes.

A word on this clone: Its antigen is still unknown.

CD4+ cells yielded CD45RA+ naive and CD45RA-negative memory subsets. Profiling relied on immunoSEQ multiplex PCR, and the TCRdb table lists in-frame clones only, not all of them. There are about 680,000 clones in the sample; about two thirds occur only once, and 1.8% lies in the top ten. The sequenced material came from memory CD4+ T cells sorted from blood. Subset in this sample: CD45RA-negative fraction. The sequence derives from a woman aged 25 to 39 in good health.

CDR3 residues: CASSQASGRSNEQFF. CDR3 DNA sequence: TGTGCCAGCAGCCAGGCTAGCGGGAGGAGTAATGAGCAGTTCTTC. The V gene is TRBV11-3, the J gene TRBJ2-1, with 11 bases that match TRBD2. Germline-derived CDR1 and CDR2 are SGHNT and YENEEA. J gave up 7 bases and V 5 bases, and 7 bases lay outside the gene matches. CDR3 length equals 15 residues.